The 31 T cell receptor beta chains listed next were all sequenced from one sample in a study of T cell responses to AZD1222 COVID-19 vaccine. The assay was immunoSEQ multiplex PCR, and TCRdb's table has in-frame clones only and misses some. The sample consists of about 78,000 clones, roughly 87% of them appearing once. The input for sequencing was peripheral blood, taken on day 0 of AZD1222 vaccination. The receptors here all came from an adult in good health.

The chain combines TRBV7-2 with TRBJ2-4; D possibly matches TRBD1 or TRBD2 (5 bases each). V lost 5 bases and J lost 2, with 10 bases in between. This CDR3 spans 14 amino acids. The germline gives CDR1 SGHTA, CDR2 FQGNSA. The chain's CDR3 is CASSHGASKNIQYF. The CDR3, as DNA: TGTGCCAGCAGCCACGGGGCCTCCAAAAACATTCAGTACTTC.

The chain recombines TRBV27 with TRBJ1-2; D gene ambiguous. The CDR3 has 13 amino acids. Germline lookup yields CDR1 MNHEY and CDR2 SMNVEV (reference sequence). V was pared by 6 bases and J by 3 bases, with 11 bases between. The CDR3 coding sequence is TGTGCCAGCAGATCGAACGACGACTATGGCTACACCTTC. The encoded protein is CASRSNDDYGYTF.

This clone appeared once. The rearrangement joins TRBV12-5 to TRBJ1-3, with D unresolved. CDR3 length: 12 amino acids. CDR1 and CDR2 from the germline V gene are LGHNT and FRNRAP. V shed 2 bases and J shed 4 bases, with 3 bases lying between them. CDR3 amino acids: CASGLTGNTIYF. DNA of the CDR3: TGTGCTAGTGGTTTGACCGGAAACACCATATATTTT. The full variable domain, in which reference TRBV12-5 and TRBJ1-3 provide the parts outside the CDR3, is DARVTQTPRHKVTEMGQEVTMRCQPILGHNTVFWYRQTMMQGLELLAYFRNRAPLDDSGMPKDRFSAEMPDATLATLKIQPSEPRDSAVYFCASGLTGNTIYFGEGSWLTVV.

The rearrangement links TRBV6-5 to TRBJ2-2; D is perhaps TRBD2 (5 bases). The V gene lost 0 bases and the J gene lost 7 bases, with 15 bases spanning the gap. The CDR3 length is 16 residues. The germline gives CDR1 MNHEY, CDR2 SVGAGI. CDR3 nucleotides: TGTGCCAGCAGTTACTCGGGAGCGGCCCGCGGCGGGGAGCTGTTTTTT. Encoded protein: CASSYSGAARGGELFF.

The chain has TRBV12-5 and TRBJ2-5, with D perhaps being TRBD1 or TRBD2 (5 bases each). Between the trimmed V and J ends, which lost 2 bases and 5 bases, there was a span of 18 bases. The CDR3 covers 16 residues. Per the germline V gene, CDR1 is LGHNT and CDR2 is FRNRAP. CDR3 amino acids: CASGLIPGPNWETQYF. In nucleotides, the CDR3 is TGTGCTAGTGGTTTGATCCCGGGACCCAACTGGGAGACCCAGTACTTC.

V usage is TRBV9 and J usage is TRBJ2-3; 8 bases map to TRBD2. The CDR3 is 16 amino acids. The junction had 6 bases not matched to a gene; V was cut back by 1 base and J by 2 bases. Germline assignment: CDR1 SGDLS and CDR2 YYNGEE. CDR3 DNA sequence: TGTGCCAGCAGCGTATCGGCGGGAGGCTACACAGATACGCAGTATTTT. Encoded protein: CASSVSAGGYTDTQYF.

CDR3 bases: TGTGCCAGCAGCTTGGGTGCTAGCGGGAGGGCCGGGTTCTTC. Its protein product is CASSLGASGRAGFF. This chain joins TRBV5-4 and TRBJ2-1; 12 bases are shared with TRBD2. Trimming at V came to 0 bases and at J to 15 bases, leaving 7 bases not matched to a gene. The CDR3 runs to 14 residues. Germline V lookup: CDR1 SGHNT, CDR2 YYREEE (reference sequence).

The chain links TRBV18 to TRBJ2-4; D might be TRBD1 (5 bases). CDR3 length equals 15 residues. CDR1 and CDR2 from the germline V gene are KGHSH and LQKENI. The germline V and J ends were trimmed by 1 base and 5 bases, with 12 bases remaining between them. The CDR3 loop is CASSPRSRVENIQYF. The DNA for the CDR3 is TGTGCCAGCTCACCACGGTCCAGGGTTGAAAACATTCAGTACTTC.

V and J are TRBV18 and TRBJ2-7; maybe TRBD1 (6 bases). Trimming removed 3 bases at V and 3 bases at J, with 18 bases between. Germline V lookup: CDR1 KGHSH, CDR2 LQKENI. This CDR3 region has 16 residues. The CDR3 here is CASSPPNAGELYEQYF. In DNA form, the CDR3 reads TGTGCCAGCTCACCGCCGAACGCAGGGGAACTCTACGAGCAGTACTTC.

The chain employs TRBV10-3 and TRBJ1-5, with no clear D. This CDR3 contains 12 residues. The V end lost 3 bases, the J end lost 6 bases, and 6 bases lay between the germline ends. From germline, CDR1 is ENHRY and CDR2 SYGVKD. Written as DNA, the CDR3 is TGTGCCATCAGTGATAACAGTCAGCCCCAGCATTTT. This sequence encodes CAISDNSQPQHF.

The chain employs TRBV27 and TRBJ2-7, with D unclear. The V and J ends lost 5 bases and 3 bases respectively, with 14 bases between them. Germline V gives CDR1 MNHEY, CDR2 SMNVEV (reference sequence). This CDR3 has 14 amino acids. CDR3 in amino acids: CASSLGNGGYEQYF. In nucleotides, the CDR3 is TGTGCCAGCAGTCTCGGAAATGGTGGCTACGAGCAGTACTTC.

The rearrangement uses TRBV11-3 and TRBJ1-1; 9 bases map to TRBD1. This CDR3 comprises 15 residues. The germline gives CDR1 SGHNT, CDR2 YENEEA. Losses at the gene ends were 5 bases for V and 5 bases for J; bases not matched to a gene: 9. Written as DNA, the CDR3 is TGTGCCAGCAGCCTAATGACAGGGGGGAATACTGAAGCTTTCTTT. Encoded protein: CASSLMTGGNTEAFF.

V usage is TRBV19 and J usage is TRBJ2-1; 8 bases line up with TRBD1. The length of the CDR3 is 14 residues. Germline values: CDR1 LNHDA, CDR2 SQIVND (reference sequence). V dropped 5 bases and J dropped 4; count of bases not matched to a gene: 4. The CDR3 region is CASSPTGGYNEQFF. The CDR3 DNA reads TGTGCCAGTAGTCCCACAGGGGGGTACAATGAGCAGTTCTTC.

CDR3 protein: CASSFFPGTGAEQYF. CDR3 sequence (DNA): TGTGCCAGCAGCTTTTTCCCCGGAACAGGGGCCGAGCAGTACTTC. The V gene is TRBV7-2, the J gene TRBJ2-7; 7 bases map to TRBD1. Germline CDR1 and CDR2: SGHTA and FQGNSA. V dropped 3 bases and J dropped 6; count of bases not matched to a gene: 11. This CDR3 has 15 amino acids.

This sequence joins TRBV27 and TRBJ2-5; TRBD2 agrees at 11 bases. From germline, CDR1 is MNHEY and CDR2 SMNVEV (reference sequence). J gave up 4 bases and V 3 bases, and 4 bases lay outside the gene matches. The CDR3 covers 15 residues. CDR3 in amino acids: CASSFVSGRGETQYF. Written as DNA, the CDR3 is TGTGCCAGCAGTTTTGTTAGCGGGAGGGGAGAGACCCAGTACTTC.

The chain employs TRBV27 and TRBJ1-6; unclear D gene. V lost 3 bases and J lost 10, with 7 bases in between. CDR3 length equals 12 residues. Germline CDR1 is MNHEY and CDR2 is SMNVEV (reference sequence). The CDR3 protein is CASSFGQSPLHF. DNA of the CDR3: TGTGCCAGCAGTTTTGGTCAGTCACCCCTCCACTTT.

J is TRBJ2-7 and V is TRBV7-2; 7 nucleotides line up with TRBD1. Per germline, CDR1 SGHTA and CDR2 FQGNSA. V trimming: 3 bases; J trimming: 1 base; junction bases outside the gene matches: 3. CDR3 length equals 14 residues. The CDR3 region is CASSLGQSSYEQYF. Here the CDR3 DNA reads TGTGCCAGCAGCTTGGGACAGAGTTCCTACGAGCAGTACTTC.

This chain uses TRBV5-4 with TRBJ1-1; D uncertain. V dropped 6 bases and J dropped 12 bases, with 21 bases sitting between them. This CDR3 spans 13 amino acids. Germline lookup yields CDR1 SGHNT and CDR2 YYREEE (reference sequence). The CDR3 region has the DNA TGTGCCAGCACCGCGGGCACTTCCCCTGGGACTTTCTTT. It translates to CASTAGTSPGTFF.

The chain employs TRBV5-1 and TRBJ1-4, with D possibly TRBD1 on 5 matching bases. Per the germline V gene, CDR1 is SGHRS and CDR2 is YFSETQ. Trimming pared 8 bases from V and 0 bases from J, leaving 14 bases between. The CDR3 runs 15 residues. The CDR3 spells CASIREPATNEKLFF. In DNA form, the CDR3 reads TGCGCCAGTATCAGGGAACCTGCAACTAATGAAAAACTGTTTTTT.

The chain employs TRBV29-1 and TRBJ1-1; D ambiguous. V was cut by 4 bases and J by 1 base, with 7 bases left in between. The CDR3 covers 12 residues. Germline V CDR1 and CDR2: SQVTM, ANQGSEA. The CDR3 reads CSVVLTNTEAFF. CDR3 coding DNA: TGCAGCGTTGTACTTACGAACACTGAAGCTTTCTTT.

The CDR3 here is CASRGGTPSSYNEQFF. CDR3 nucleotides: TGTGCCAGCAGGGGGGGGACCCCTTCCTCCTACAATGAGCAGTTCTTC. The V call is TRBV27, the J call TRBJ2-1; TRBD2 agrees at 7 bases. The length of the CDR3 is 16 residues. V gave up 6 bases and J gave up 0 bases; unmatched junction bases: 8. Germline loops: CDR1 MNHEY, CDR2 SMNVEV (reference sequence).

This chain links TRBV18 with TRBJ2-2; D is unresolved. The CDR3 consists of 13 residues. Germline CDR1 reads KGHSH; CDR2 reads LQKENI. Trimming took 3 bases from V and 3 from J, leaving 5 bases between them. The CDR3 nucleotides read TGTGCCAGCTCACCCCGGGACACCGGGGAGCTGTTTTTT. It translates to CASSPRDTGELFF.

This clone was recorded a few times. J is TRBJ1-6 and V is TRBV11-2, with D tentatively TRBD1 (5 bases). Trimming took off 5 bases at V and 5 bases at J, with 13 bases between the two ends. Germline V gene data show CDR1 as SGHAT and CDR2 as FQNNGV. This CDR3 region has 15 residues. DNA of the CDR3: TGTGCCAGCAGCCCCGACAGTCGGAATAATTCACCCCTCCACTTT. It specifies CASSPDSRNNSPLHF.

The V and J genes are TRBV3-1 (or the pseudogene TRBV3-2) and TRBJ1-4; D not certain. V shed 1 base and J shed 8 bases, with 5 bases lying between them. CDR3 size: 12 residues. Per the germline V gene, CDR1 is LGHDT and CDR2 is YNNKEL (reference sequence). DNA of the CDR3: TGTGCCAGCAGCCAAGGTGGGGAAAAACTGTTTTTT. It specifies CASSQGGEKLFF.

CDR3 in DNA: TGTGCCAGCAGCGGAATAGAATGGGGAGAGACCCAGTACTTC. It encodes CASSGIEWGETQYF. The chain has TRBV11-1 and TRBJ2-5; D remains ambiguous. This CDR3 has 14 amino acids. V shed 5 bases and J shed 4 bases, with 14 bases lying between them. Germline V lookup: CDR1 SGHAT, CDR2 FQDESV (reference sequence).

V gene TRBV3-1 (or the pseudogene TRBV3-2) combines with J gene TRBJ1-6; D may be TRBD1 (6 bases). Trimming left V 1 base short and J 9 bases short, with 13 bases between. The CDR3 consists of 15 residues. Germline V gene sequence: CDR1 LGHDT, CDR2 YNNKEL (reference sequence). The chain's CDR3 is CASSQGVQGSSPLHF. The CDR3 DNA is TGTGCCAGCAGCCAAGGAGTCCAGGGGTCTTCACCCCTCCACTTT.

The chain carries TRBV4-2 and TRBJ2-3; 8 bases line up with TRBD2. V shed 0 bases and J 4 bases; nucleotides not matched to a gene: 12. Per the germline V gene, CDR1 is LGHNA and CDR2 is YNFKEQ. This CDR3 has 18 residues. The CDR3: CASSQEVFAGGGADTQYF. The CDR3 DNA reads as TGTGCCAGCAGCCAAGAGGTTTTCGCGGGGGGTGGGGCAGATACGCAGTATTTT.

Written as DNA, the CDR3 is TGTGCCAGCAGCCCCGACCTAGGTTTTACCTATGGCTACACCTTC. Protein product: CASSPDLGFTYGYTF. V is TRBV3-1 (or the pseudogene TRBV3-2) and J is TRBJ1-2; D unresolved. The V end lost 4 bases, the J end lost 4 bases, and 16 bases lay between the germline ends. This CDR3 has 15 amino acids. CDR1 and CDR2 (germline): LGHDT, YNNKEL (reference sequence).

Comments on this clone: One end of the junction is discordant with germline, which a read error may explain. The rearrangement joins TRBV7-6 to TRBJ2-5, with D hard to call. In germline, CDR1 is SGHVS, CDR2 FNYEAQ. This CDR3 comprises 13 residues. Here the CDR3 reads CASRLGREETQYF. CDR3 bases: TGTGCCAGCAGATTAGGAAGGGAAGAGACCCAGTACTTC. Together with reference TRBV7-6 and TRBJ2-5, the CDR3 gives the full variable domain: GAGVSQSPRYKVTKRGQDVALRCDPISGHVSLYWYRQALGQGPEFLTYFNYEAQQDKSGLPNDRFSAERPEGSISTLTIQRTEQRDSAMYRCASRLGREETQYFGPGTRLLVL.

This chain uses TRBV12-1 with TRBJ2-3; TRBD2 reflects the table's D call only, with no check against the DNA. TRBV12-1 constitutes a pseudogene. CDR3 length: 19 residues. DNA of the CDR3: TGTGCCAGCAGCTTTGGGCTTAGCGGGACTAGTAGTGTGGGAGATACGCAGTATTTT. It codes for CASSFGLSGTSSVGDTQYF.

The V call is TRBV7-9, the J call TRBJ2-7; the match to TRBD1 covers 7 bases. The CDR3 totals 13 residues. Germline CDR1 and CDR2: SEHNR and FQNEAQ (reference sequence). The junction had 3 bases not matched to a gene; V was cut back by 3 bases and J by 4 bases. The CDR3 spells CASSFGTAYEQYF. CDR3 sequence (DNA): TGTGCCAGCAGCTTTGGGACAGCTTACGAGCAGTACTTC.